This T cell receptor (beta chain) was profiled in a study of blood T cell repertoires in COVID-19. Study summary: Sites across the United States, Italy and Spain contributed samples from acute and convalescent COVID-19. PBMCs, B-cell-depleted T cells, or T cells were the source of the cDNA or gDNA that made up the material.

The CDR3 length is 14 residues. The germline V gene has CDR1 SNHLY and CDR2 FYNNEI. The V and J ends lost 5 bases and 4 bases, in that order; junction bases with no gene match: 6. Per the authors' pipeline: Researchers report that nucleated cell counts were estimated from reference gene primer amplification. Some clones are missing from TCRdb's copy, which holds only in-frame ones; the method was immunoSEQ multiplex PCR. V, J and clone size are taken as reported in that table, and D and trimming were inferred from the DNA itself. Of around 46,000 clones listed, more than 75% are singletons. The sample taken for sequencing was peripheral blood. The V gene is TRBV2, the J gene TRBJ1-1, with TRBD1 matching 8 bases. This clonotype was obtained from a woman at least 80 years old with COVID-19, enrolled during active disease. The CDR3 nucleotides read TGTGCCAGCAGTTTGCAGGGGGCGCGCACTGAAGCTTTCTTT. This sequence encodes CASSLQGARTEAFF.